This paragraph covers one TCR beta chain sequence. Its antigen is not yet known. From each donor, a roughly 2.6 ml peripheral blood sample was collected into PAXgene tubes and stored at -80 degrees C. Without T cell sorting, total RNA was isolated from whole blood using the PAXgene blood miRNA kit on an automated QIAcube. Peripheral blood from monozygotic twin pairs, either concordant or discordant for inflammatory bowel disease, underwent deep TCRalpha and TCRbeta repertoire profiling that used unique molecular barcoding. Smoking habits were recorded for all twin pairs, with individuals classified as current, former or never smokers. This record comes from a study of monozygotic twins with inflammatory bowel disease (dated by TCRdb to between 2018 and 2021). In terms of the full investigation: The full study comprised some 30 monozygotic twin pairs: nine German pairs (four IBD-concordant, five IBD-discordant) and 19 IBD-discordant Danish pairs. Disease-associated traits were sought mainly through comparisons between IBD patients and their genetically identical healthy co-twins within discordant pairs. Each individual had, on average, about 151 000 unique TCRalpha sequences and 181 000 unique TCRbeta sequences available for analysis.

The germline V gene yields SGHRS for CDR1 and YFSETQ for CDR2. The CDR3 runs 13 residues from the cysteine to the phenylalanine. The entry carries no DNA sequence. General conclusions and limits of the study: Compared with healthy twins, IBD patients shared fewer clonotypes with other individuals, and the difference was most pronounced in patients with signs of disease activity. Different T cell subtypes could not be distinguished in the analysis. No single strong signal or clonotype linked to IBD turned up in the results, so the idea that one exists was not supported. IBD patients had lower TCRbeta repertoire diversity, measured by the inverse Simpson index, than their healthy co-twins. Because patients were on differing immunosuppressive treatments, the repertoires may have picked up extra background noise and inter-individual variability. Concordant and discordant twins showed no difference in repertoire similarity, possibly because of limited statistical power.

The method behind the library was 5' RACE. Preparation of each TCR library used 3,000 to 3,500 ng of total RNA. cDNA was synthesized with SMARTScribe reverse transcriptase in eight separate reactions per sample. During cDNA synthesis, template switching introduced unique molecular identifiers that contained a 6-nucleotide sample barcode. Two nested PCRs of about 16 and 10 cycles amplified the TCRalpha and TCRbeta cDNA, and bead purification followed each PCR. Before amplification, cDNA was treated with uracil DNA-glycosylase and purified using the QIAquick PCR purification kit. The second PCR added Illumina TruSeq-compatible adapters along with sample-specific barcodes. Library quality and concentration were assessed using TapeStation and Qubit, and about 5 ng of each library was pooled. Sequencing of the pooled libraries was done on an Illumina HiSeq2500 single-index Rapid Run using custom sequencing primers and 2 x 100 bp reads. The paper's data handling went like this. PCR and sequencing errors were corrected by UMI-based consensus assembly using MiGEC version 1.2.6. MiXCR version 2.1.1 was used to carry out V(D)J alignment, clonotype assembly and CDR3 extraction. Normalisation of gene usage, clonotype sharing and MAIT/NKT TCR abundance was achieved by analysing the top 1000, 10 000 and 20 000 clonotypes per sample. After downsampling to 27 000 UMIs, diversity was calculated as the inverse Simpson index using the vegan R package. Statistical testing used paired Mann-Whitney U tests on the discordant twin pairs and applied Benjamini-Hochberg correction for multiple testing. Reprocessed by TCRdb, the reads give a single entry per CDR3 protein sequence, without DNA. The authors' filters were not applied to this entry. The table kept for this sample lists some 200,000 distinct CDR3 sequences. The ten largest clones represent about 8% of the sample.

The sequencing sample was made of blood. This sequence uses TRBV5-1 and TRBJ2-5; TCRdb's assignment of TRBD1 cannot be checked, as there is no DNA. The sequence derives from a human donor with ulcerative colitis or Crohn's disease, or a healthy co-twin of an affected twin (not recorded which). Here the CDR3 is given as CASSTEQRGTQYF. Reference TRBV5-1 and TRBJ2-5 proteins supply the regions before and after the CDR3; the full variable domain is: KAGVTQTPRYLIKTRGQQVTLSCSPISGHRSVSWYQQTPGQGLQFLFEYFSETQRNKGNFPGRFSGRQFSNSRSEMNVSTLELGDSALYLCASSTEQRGTQYFGPGTRLLVL.